This TCR beta chain was recovered during a study of blood T cells in healthy people across ages. This clonotype turned up a few times. Through a sample-barcoded 5' primer and a J-beta primer mix, a second PCR was run for roughly 6 to 12 cycles. A template-switch adaptor containing 12 random nucleotides labeled each cDNA molecule. TCRdb reprocessed the 5' RACE reads via MiXCR and lists one record per CDR3 protein. The sample yields some 1.5 million distinct CDR3 sequences, 28% seen once. V dropped 5 bases and J dropped 0 bases, with 12 bases sitting between them. The CDR3 extends over 14 amino acids. The germline gives CDR1 DFQATT, CDR2 SNEGSKA (reference sequence).

This receptor was obtained from a woman aged 25 to 39 in good health. The sequenced sample consisted of blood. The rearrangement uses TRBV20-1 and TRBJ2-3; maybe TRBD1 (5 bases). This CDR3 is CSAWTDTSTDTQYF. The CDR3 DNA is TGCAGTGCTTGGACGGACACTAGCACAGATACGCAGTATTTT.